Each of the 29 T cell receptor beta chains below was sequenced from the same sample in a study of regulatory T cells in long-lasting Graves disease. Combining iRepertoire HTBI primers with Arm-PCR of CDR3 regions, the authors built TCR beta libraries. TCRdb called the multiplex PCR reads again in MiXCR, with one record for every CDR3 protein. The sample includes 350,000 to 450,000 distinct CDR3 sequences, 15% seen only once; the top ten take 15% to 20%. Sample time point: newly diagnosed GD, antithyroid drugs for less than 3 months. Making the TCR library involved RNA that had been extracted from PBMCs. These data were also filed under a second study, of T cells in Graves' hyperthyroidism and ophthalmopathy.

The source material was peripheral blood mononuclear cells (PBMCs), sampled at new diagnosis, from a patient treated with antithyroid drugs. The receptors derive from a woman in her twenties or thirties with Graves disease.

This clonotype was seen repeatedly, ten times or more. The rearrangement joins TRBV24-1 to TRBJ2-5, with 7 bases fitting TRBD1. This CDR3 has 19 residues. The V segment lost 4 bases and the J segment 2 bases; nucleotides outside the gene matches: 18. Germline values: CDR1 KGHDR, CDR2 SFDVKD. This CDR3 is CATSDKTGWMDGKQETQYF. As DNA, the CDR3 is TGTGCCACCAGTGACAAGACAGGGTGGATGGATGGGAAACAAGAGACCCAGTACTTC.

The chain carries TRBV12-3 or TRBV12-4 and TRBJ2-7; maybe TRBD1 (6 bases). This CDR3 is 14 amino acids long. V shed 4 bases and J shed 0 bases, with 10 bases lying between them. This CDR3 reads CASSSNRASYEQYF. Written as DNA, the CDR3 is TGTGCCAGCAGTTCGAACAGGGCCTCCTACGAGCAGTACTTC.

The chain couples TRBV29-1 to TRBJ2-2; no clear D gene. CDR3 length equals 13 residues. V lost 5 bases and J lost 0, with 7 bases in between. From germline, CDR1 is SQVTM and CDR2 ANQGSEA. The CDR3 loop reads CSVPGPNTGELFF. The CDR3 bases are TGCAGCGTTCCAGGACCGAACACCGGGGAGCTGTTTTTT.

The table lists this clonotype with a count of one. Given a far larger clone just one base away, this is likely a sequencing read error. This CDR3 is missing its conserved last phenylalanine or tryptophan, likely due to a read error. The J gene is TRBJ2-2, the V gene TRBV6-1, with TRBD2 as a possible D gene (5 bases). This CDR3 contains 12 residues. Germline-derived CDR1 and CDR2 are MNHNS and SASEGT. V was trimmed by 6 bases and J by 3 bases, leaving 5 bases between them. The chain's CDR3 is CASRRDTGELFS. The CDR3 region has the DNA TGTGCCAGCAGGCGGGACACCGGGGAGCTGTTTTCT.

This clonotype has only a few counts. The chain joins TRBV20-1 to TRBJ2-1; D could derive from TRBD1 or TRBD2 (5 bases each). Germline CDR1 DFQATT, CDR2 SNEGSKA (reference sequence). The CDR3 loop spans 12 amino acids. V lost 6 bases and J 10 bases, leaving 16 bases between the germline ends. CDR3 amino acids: CSAQPGTPEQFF. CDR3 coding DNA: TGCAGTGCCCAACCCGGGACCCCAGAGCAGTTCTTC.

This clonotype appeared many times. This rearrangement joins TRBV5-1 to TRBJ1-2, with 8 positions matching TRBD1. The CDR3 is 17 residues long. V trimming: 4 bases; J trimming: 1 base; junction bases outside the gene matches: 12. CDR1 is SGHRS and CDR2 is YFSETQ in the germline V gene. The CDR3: CASSQTGTGISNYGYTF. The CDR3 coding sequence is TGCGCCAGCAGCCAGACCGGGACAGGAATAAGTAACTATGGCTACACCTTC.

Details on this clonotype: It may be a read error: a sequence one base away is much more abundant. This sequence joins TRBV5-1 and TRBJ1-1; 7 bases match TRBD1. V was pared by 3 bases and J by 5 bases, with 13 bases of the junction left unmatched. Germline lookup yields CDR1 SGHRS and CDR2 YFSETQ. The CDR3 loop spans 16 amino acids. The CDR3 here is CASSSRGSGGNTEAFF. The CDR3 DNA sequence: TGCGCCAGCAGCTCGCGGGGGTCAGGGGGGAATACTGAAGCTTTCTTT.

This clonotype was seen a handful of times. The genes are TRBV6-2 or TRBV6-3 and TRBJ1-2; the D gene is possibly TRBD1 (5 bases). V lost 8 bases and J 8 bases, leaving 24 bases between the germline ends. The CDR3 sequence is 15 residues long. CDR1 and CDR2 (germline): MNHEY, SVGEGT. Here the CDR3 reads CASSSGESGVGGYTF. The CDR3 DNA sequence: TGTGCCAGCTCTAGTGGGGAATCGGGGGTCGGCGGCTACACCTTC.

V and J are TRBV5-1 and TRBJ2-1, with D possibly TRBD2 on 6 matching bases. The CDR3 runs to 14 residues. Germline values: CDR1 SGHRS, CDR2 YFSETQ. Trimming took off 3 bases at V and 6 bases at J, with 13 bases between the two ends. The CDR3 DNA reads TGCGCCAGCAGCTCTGAAACGGGAGTCAATGAGCAGTTCTTC. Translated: CASSSETGVNEQFF.

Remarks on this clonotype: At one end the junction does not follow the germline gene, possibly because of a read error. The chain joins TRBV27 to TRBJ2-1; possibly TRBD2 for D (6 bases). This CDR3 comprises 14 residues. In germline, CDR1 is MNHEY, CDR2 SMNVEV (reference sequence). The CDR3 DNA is TGTGCCAGCCGTTTGGCGGGGACCTACAATGAGCAGTTCTTC. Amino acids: CASRLAGTYNEQFF.

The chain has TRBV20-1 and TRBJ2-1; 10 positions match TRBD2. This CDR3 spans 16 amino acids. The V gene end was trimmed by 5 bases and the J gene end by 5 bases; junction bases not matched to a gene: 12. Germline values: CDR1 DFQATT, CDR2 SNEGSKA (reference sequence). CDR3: CSAPGLAGVGNNEQFF. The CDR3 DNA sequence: TGCAGTGCTCCCGGGCTAGCGGGGGTGGGGAACAATGAGCAGTTCTTC.

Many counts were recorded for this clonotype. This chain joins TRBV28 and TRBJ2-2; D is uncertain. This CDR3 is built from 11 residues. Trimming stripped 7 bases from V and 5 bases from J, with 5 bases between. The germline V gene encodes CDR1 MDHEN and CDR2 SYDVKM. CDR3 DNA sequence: TGTGCCAGCAAGGAGACCGGGGAGCTGTTTTTT. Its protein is CASKETGELFF. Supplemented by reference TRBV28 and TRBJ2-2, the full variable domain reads DVKVTQSSRYLVKRTGEKVFLECVQDMDHENMFWYRQDPGLGLRLIYFSYDVKMKEKGDIPEGYSVSREKKERFSLILESASTNQTSMYLCASKETGELFFGEGSRLTVL.

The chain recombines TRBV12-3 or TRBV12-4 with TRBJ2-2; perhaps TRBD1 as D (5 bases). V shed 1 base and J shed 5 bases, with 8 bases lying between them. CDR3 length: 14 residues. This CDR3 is CASSLGQTTGELFF. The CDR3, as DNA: TGTGCCAGCAGTTTAGGACAGACGACCGGGGAGCTGTTTTTT.

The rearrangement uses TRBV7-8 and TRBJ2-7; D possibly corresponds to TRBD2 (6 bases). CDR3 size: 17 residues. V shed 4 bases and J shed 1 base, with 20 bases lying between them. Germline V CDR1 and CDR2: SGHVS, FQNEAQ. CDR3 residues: CASSSWGDGTQSYEQYF. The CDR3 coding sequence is TGTGCCAGCAGCTCTTGGGGGGACGGAACGCAGTCCTACGAGCAGTACTTC.

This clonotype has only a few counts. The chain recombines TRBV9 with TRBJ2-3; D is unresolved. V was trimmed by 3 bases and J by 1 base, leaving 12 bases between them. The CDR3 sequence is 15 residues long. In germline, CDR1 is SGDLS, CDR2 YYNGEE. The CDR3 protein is CASSEDLGRTDTQYF. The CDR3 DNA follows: TGTGCCAGCAGCGAAGACCTAGGGCGCACAGATACGCAGTATTTT.

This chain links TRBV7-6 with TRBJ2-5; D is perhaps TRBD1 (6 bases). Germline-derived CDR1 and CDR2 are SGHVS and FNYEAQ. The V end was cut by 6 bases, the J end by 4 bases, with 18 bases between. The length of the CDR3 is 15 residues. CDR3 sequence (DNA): TGTGCCAGCAGAGCCCTTGGCAGGGGTTTAGAGACCCAGTACTTC. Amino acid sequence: CASRALGRGLETQYF. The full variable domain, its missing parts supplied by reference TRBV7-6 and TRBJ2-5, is GAGVSQSPRYKVTKRGQDVALRCDPISGHVSLYWYRQALGQGPEFLTYFNYEAQQDKSGLPNDRFSAERPEGSISTLTIQRTEQRDSAMYRCASRALGRGLETQYFGPGTRLLVL.

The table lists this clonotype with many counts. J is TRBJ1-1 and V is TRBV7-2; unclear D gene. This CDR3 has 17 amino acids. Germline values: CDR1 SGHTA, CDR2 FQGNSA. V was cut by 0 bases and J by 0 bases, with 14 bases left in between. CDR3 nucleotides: TGTGCCAGCAGCTTAGCGGTAGTCCCAGCAATGAACACTGAAGCTTTCTTT. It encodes CASSLAVVPAMNTEAFF.

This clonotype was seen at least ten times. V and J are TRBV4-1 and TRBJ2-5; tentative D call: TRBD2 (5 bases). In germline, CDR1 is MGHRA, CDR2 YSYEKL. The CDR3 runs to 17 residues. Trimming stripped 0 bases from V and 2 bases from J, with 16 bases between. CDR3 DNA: TGCGCCAGCAGCCAAGATTGGGGAAAGCGGTTACAAGAGACCCAGTACTTC. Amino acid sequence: CASSQDWGKRLQETQYF.

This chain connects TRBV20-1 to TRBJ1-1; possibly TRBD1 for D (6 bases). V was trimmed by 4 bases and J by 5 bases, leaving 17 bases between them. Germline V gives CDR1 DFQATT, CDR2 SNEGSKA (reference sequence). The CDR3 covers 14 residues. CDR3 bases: TGCAGTGCTAAAAGGGGGACGGGAGGGACTGAAGCTTTCTTT. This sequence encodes CSAKRGTGGTEAFF.

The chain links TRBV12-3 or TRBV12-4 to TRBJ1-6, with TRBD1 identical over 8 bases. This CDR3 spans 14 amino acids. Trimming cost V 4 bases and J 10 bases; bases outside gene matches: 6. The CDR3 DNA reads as TGTGCCAGCAGTTCTAACAGGGGGACCTCACCCCTCCACTTT. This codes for CASSSNRGTSPLHF.

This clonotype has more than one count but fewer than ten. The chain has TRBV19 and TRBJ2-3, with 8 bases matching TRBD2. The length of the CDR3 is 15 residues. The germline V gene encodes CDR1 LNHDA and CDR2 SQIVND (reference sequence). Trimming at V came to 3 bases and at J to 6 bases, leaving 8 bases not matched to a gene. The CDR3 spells CASSIRREVSDTQYF. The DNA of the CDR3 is TGTGCCAGTAGTATTAGGCGGGAGGTATCGGATACGCAGTATTTT.

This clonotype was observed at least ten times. Here the CDR3 DNA reads TGTGCCAGCAGATTACTAGGGTCTCTGAACACCGGGGAGCTGTTTTTT. This translates into CASRLLGSLNTGELFF. The chain links TRBV11-2 to TRBJ2-2; tentative D call: TRBD2 (5 bases). CDR1 SGHAT and CDR2 FQNNGV come from the germline V gene. This CDR3 spans 16 amino acids. The V gene lost 6 bases and the J gene lost 1 base, with 15 bases spanning the gap.

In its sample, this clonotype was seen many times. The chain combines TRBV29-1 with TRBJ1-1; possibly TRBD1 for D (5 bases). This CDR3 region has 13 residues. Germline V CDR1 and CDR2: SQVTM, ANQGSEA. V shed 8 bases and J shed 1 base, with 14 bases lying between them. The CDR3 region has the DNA TGCAGCCTGAGATATGGACAGAACACTGAAGCTTTCTTT. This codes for CSLRYGQNTEAFF.

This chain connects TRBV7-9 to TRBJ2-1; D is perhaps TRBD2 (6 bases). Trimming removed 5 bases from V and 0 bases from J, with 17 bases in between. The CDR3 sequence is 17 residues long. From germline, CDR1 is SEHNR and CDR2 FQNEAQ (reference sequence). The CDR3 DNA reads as TGTGCCAGCAGCCCACCACCTAACGGGAGCTCCTACAATGAGCAGTTCTTC. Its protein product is CASSPPPNGSSYNEQFF.

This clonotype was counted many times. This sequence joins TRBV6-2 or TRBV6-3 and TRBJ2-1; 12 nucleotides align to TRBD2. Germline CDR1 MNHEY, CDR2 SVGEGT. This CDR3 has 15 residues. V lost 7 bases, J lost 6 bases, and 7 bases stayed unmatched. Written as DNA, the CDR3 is TGTGCCAGCAACGGACCGGGACTAGCGGGCAATGAGCAGTTCTTC. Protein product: CASNGPGLAGNEQFF.

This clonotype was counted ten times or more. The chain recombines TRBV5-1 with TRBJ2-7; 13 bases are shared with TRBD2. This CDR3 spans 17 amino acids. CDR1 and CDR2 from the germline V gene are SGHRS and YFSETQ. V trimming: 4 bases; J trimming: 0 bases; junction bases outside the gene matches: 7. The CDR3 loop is CASSTHWTSGSSYEQYF. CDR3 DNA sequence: TGCGCCAGCAGCACCCATTGGACTAGCGGGAGCTCCTACGAGCAGTACTTC. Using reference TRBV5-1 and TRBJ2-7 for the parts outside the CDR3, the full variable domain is KAGVTQTPRYLIKTRGQQVTLSCSPISGHRSVSWYQQTPGQGLQFLFEYFSETQRNKGNFPGRFSGRQFSNSRSEMNVSTLELGDSALYLCASSTHWTSGSSYEQYFGPGTRLTVT.

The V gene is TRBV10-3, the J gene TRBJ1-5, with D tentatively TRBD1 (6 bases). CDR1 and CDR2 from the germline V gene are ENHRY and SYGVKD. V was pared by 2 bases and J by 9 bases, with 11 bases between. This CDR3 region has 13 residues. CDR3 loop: CAISEGGPGPQHF. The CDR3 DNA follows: TGTGCCATCAGTGAGGGGGGGCCTGGGCCCCAGCATTTT.

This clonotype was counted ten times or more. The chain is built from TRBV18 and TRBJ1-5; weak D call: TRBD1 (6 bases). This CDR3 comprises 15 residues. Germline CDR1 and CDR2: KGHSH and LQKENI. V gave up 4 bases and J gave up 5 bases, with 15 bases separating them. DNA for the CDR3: TGTGCCAGCTCACAACGTGAGGGGGTTCATCAGCCCCAGCATTTT. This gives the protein CASSQREGVHQPQHF.

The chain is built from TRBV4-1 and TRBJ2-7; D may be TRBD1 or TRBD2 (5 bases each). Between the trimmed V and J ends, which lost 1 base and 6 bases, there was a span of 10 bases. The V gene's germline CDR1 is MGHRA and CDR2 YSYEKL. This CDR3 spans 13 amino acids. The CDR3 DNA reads TGCGCCAGCAGCCAAGTGGGGGTCCGCGAGCAGTACTTC. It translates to CASSQVGVREQYF.